This T cell receptor beta chain was found in a study of shared clonotypes between healthy human individuals. Looking at the study overall: Each donor's CD8 memory used one plate, CD8 naive two, each CD4 subset three.

Worth noting for this clone: Its matching antigen is unknown.

Repertoires were generated with immunoSEQ multiplex PCR, while TCRdb's copy carries only in-frame clones and drops some. The sample lists approximately 2.3 million clones; over 90% were seen once. Findings and caveats of the study: How much donors shared clonotypes was expected to be affected by sequencing depth. Estimated clonotype richness was generally higher in naive than memory subsets.

CDR1 SGHVS and CDR2 FNYEAQ come from the germline V gene. The CDR3 contains 13 residues. Trimming shortened V by 8 bases and J by 7 bases, and 14 bases separated the two germline ends. This receptor was taken from a man younger than 35 in good health. Some clones in this sample may be carry-over from other donors' samples. The genes are TRBV7-6 and TRBJ2-2; D is unclear. Sequences were obtained from naive CD4+ T cells from PBMCs. Subset: CD45RA+ positively selected. The CDR3 DNA is TGTGCCAGCCTGAAGGTCTTGGGCGGGGAGCTGTTTTTT. Its translation: CASLKVLGGELFF.